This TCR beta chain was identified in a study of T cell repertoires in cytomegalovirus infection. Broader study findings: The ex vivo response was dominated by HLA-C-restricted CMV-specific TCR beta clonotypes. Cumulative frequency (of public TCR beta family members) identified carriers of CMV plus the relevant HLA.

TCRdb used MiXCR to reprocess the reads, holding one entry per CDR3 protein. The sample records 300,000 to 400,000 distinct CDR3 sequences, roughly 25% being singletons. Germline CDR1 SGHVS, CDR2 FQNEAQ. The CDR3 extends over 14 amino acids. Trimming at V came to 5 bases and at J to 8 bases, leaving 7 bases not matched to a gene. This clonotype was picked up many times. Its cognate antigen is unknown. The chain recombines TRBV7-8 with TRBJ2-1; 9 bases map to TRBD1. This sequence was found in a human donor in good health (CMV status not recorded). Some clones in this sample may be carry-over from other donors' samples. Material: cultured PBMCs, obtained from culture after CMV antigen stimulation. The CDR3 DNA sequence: TGTGCCAGCAGCACGGGACAGGGCAAGTATGAGCAGTTCTTC. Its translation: CASSTGQGKYEQFF.